Following are 22 T cell receptor beta chains from one sample sequenced in a study of blood T cell repertoires in COVID-19. Sequencing was performed with immunoSEQ multiplex PCR; in TCRdb, only in-frame clones are kept and a portion is missing. The table shows fewer than 300,000 clones, with about 85% occurring only once. The sequencing sample was made of peripheral blood. Source of these receptors: a human donor in a cohort sampled during active COVID-19.

This chain links TRBV11-3 with TRBJ2-2; D unclear. The CDR3 contains 13 residues. Germline V gives CDR1 SGHNT, CDR2 YENEEA. V gave up 5 bases and J gave up 2 bases, with 6 bases separating them. The CDR3 loop reads CASSPLNTGELFF. The CDR3 DNA is TGTGCCAGCAGCCCCCTTAACACCGGGGAGCTGTTTTTT. Drawing the rest from reference TRBV11-3 and TRBJ2-2, the complete variable domain is EAGVVQSPRYKIIEKKQPVAFWCNPISGHNTLYWYLQNLGQGPELLIRYENEEAVDDSQLPKDRFSAERLKGVDSTLKIQPAELGDSAVYLCASSPLNTGELFFGEGSRLTVL.

The genes are TRBV7-2 and TRBJ1-1, with TRBD1 identical over 7 bases. Germline CDR1 and CDR2: SGHTA and FQGNSA. This CDR3 region has 14 residues. V shed 2 bases and J 10 bases; nucleotides not matched to a gene: 10. CDR3 region: CASSLWGTRQGAFF. The CDR3 DNA reads as TGTGCCAGCAGCTTATGGGGGACGAGACAGGGAGCTTTCTTT.

CDR3 sequence reads: CASSSRGGRELFF. The CDR3 DNA reads as TGCGCCAGCAGCTCCCGCGGGGGCCGGGAGCTGTTTTTT. The V and J genes are TRBV5-1 and TRBJ2-2; tentatively, D is TRBD2 (7 bases). CDR1 and CDR2 (germline): SGHRS, YFSETQ. The CDR3 sequence is 13 residues long. The V end was cut by 3 bases, the J end by 9 bases, with 12 bases between.

This clone was detected only once. The chain uses TRBV2 and TRBJ2-2, with 10 bases matching TRBD1. Per the germline V gene, CDR1 is SNHLY and CDR2 is FYNNEI. Trimming cost V 4 bases and J 5 bases; bases outside gene matches: 4. CDR3 length: 15 residues. CDR3 bases: TGTGCCAGCAGTGTTGACAGGGGGCGAACCGGGGAGCTGTTTTTT. This codes for CASSVDRGRTGELFF.

The chain joins TRBV6-2 or TRBV6-3 to TRBJ2-1, with TRBD2 as a possible D gene (6 bases). Trimming left V 6 bases short and J 3 bases short, with 18 bases between. This CDR3 has 16 residues. The germline V gene encodes CDR1 MNHEY and CDR2 SVGEGT. The CDR3 nucleotides are TGTGCCAGCAGCTCCTTCGCGGCGGGGCTCTACAATGAGCAGTTCTTC. Protein sequence: CASSSFAAGLYNEQFF.

The J gene is TRBJ2-3, the V gene TRBV2, with D tentatively TRBD2 (6 bases). Trimming cost V 3 bases and J 0 bases, with 16 bases left between them. Germline V CDR1 and CDR2: SNHLY, FYNNEI. The CDR3 has 17 amino acids. CDR3 residues: CASSDSRGASSTDTQYF. In DNA, the CDR3 is TGTGCCAGCAGTGACTCGCGCGGGGCGTCGAGCACAGATACGCAGTATTTT.

On this clone itself: One junction end disagrees with the germline gene, perhaps due to a read error. This chain links TRBV7-7 with TRBJ1-5, with D possibly TRBD1 on 6 matching bases. There are 14 residues in the CDR3. CDR1 and CDR2 (germline): SSHAT, FNYEAQ (reference sequence). The CDR3: CASRGSTANQPQHF. Written as DNA, the CDR3 is TGTGCTAGCAGGGGCAGTACAGCAAATCAGCCCCAGCATTTT.

CDR3 sequence reads: CASSLDRGKETQYF. CDR3 sequence (DNA): TGTGCCAGCAGTTTAGACAGGGGGAAAGAGACCCAGTACTTC. The rearrangement links TRBV27 to TRBJ2-5; 9 bases fit TRBD1. The CDR3 consists of 14 residues. The V gene's germline CDR1 is MNHEY and CDR2 SMNVEV (reference sequence). V gave up 2 bases and J gave up 3 bases; unmatched junction bases: 1.

Turning to this clone: The sample contains more than one DNA sequence encoding this CDR3. The J gene is TRBJ2-7, the V gene TRBV7-2, with a tentative D call TRBD1 (5 bases). Trimming stripped 5 bases from V and 4 bases from J, with 12 bases between. The germline V gene encodes CDR1 SGHTA and CDR2 FQGNSA. The CDR3 consists of 13 residues. The DNA of the CDR3 is TGTGCCAGCAGCCCCTCTGGGGCGTACGAGCAGTACTTC. As protein: CASSPSGAYEQYF.

This clone was recorded a few times. This chain uses TRBV6-5 with TRBJ1-2; no clear D. The germline V and J ends were trimmed by 7 bases and 5 bases, with 8 bases remaining between them. Germline assignment: CDR1 MNHEY and CDR2 SVGAGI. This CDR3 has 11 residues. CDR3 loop: CASTSVYGYTF. For the CDR3, the DNA is TGTGCCAGCACGTCGGTTTATGGCTACACCTTC.

The chain recombines TRBV28 with TRBJ1-2; 10 bases line up with TRBD1. This CDR3 has 13 amino acids. The germline gives CDR1 MDHEN, CDR2 SYDVKM. V trimming: 5 bases; J trimming: 8 bases; junction bases outside the gene matches: 5. DNA of the CDR3: TGTGCCAGCAGTCGACAGGGGGCAGAGGGCTACACCTTC. Translation: CASSRQGAEGYTF.

The chain has TRBV4-2 and TRBJ1-2, with 8 bases lining up with TRBD1. The V segment lost 3 bases and the J segment 5 bases; nucleotides outside the gene matches: 5. Germline CDR1 and CDR2: LGHNA and YNFKEQ. This CDR3 is 14 amino acids long. Here the CDR3 reads CASSHPGQGYGYTF. For the CDR3, the DNA is TGTGCCAGCAGCCATCCCGGACAGGGTTATGGCTACACCTTC.

This sequence joins TRBV18 and TRBJ2-4; 7 positions agree with TRBD1. The CDR3 runs to 16 residues. Trimming took 1 base from V and 0 from J; bases not matched to a gene: 3. Germline V gene lookup returns CDR1 KGHSH and CDR2 LQKENI. CDR3 nucleotides: TGTGCCAGCTCACCACAGGGGGCCGGAGCCAAAAACATTCAGTACTTC. It specifies CASSPQGAGAKNIQYF.

The chain joins TRBV15 to TRBJ1-4; tentatively, D is TRBD1 (5 bases). CDR1 LNHNV and CDR2 YYDKDF come from the germline V gene (reference sequence). This CDR3 has 15 amino acids. The V end lost 4 bases, the J end lost 5 bases, and 14 bases lay between the germline ends. In DNA, the CDR3 is TGTGCCACCAGCACGGGGACTCTAACGAATGAAAAACTGTTTTTT. The encoded protein is CATSTGTLTNEKLFF.

This clone was detected once. J is TRBJ2-7 and V is TRBV18, with TRBD1 matching 9 bases. This CDR3 spans 15 amino acids. V shed 3 bases, J shed 7 bases, and the junction held 10 bases outside the gene matches. Germline lookup yields CDR1 KGHSH and CDR2 LQKENI. The CDR3, as DNA: TGTGCCAGCTCACCGGGAGGGACAGGGATAGGGGAGCAGTACTTC. Protein product: CASSPGGTGIGEQYF.

The chain recombines TRBV7-2 with TRBJ2-1; 9 bases line up with TRBD1. Germline-derived CDR1 and CDR2 are SGHTA and FQGNSA. The V and J ends lost 1 base and 6 bases, in that order; junction bases with no gene match: 7. The CDR3 consists of 16 residues. CDR3 coding DNA: TGTGCCAGCAGCTTAGGGGGACAGGGCTTGATCAATGAGCAGTTCTTC. It yields the protein CASSLGGQGLINEQFF.

The rearrangement links TRBV20-1 to TRBJ2-7, with 9 bases matching TRBD1. The germline CDR1 and CDR2 sequences are DFQATT and SNEGSKA (reference sequence). The length of the CDR3 is 15 residues. V lost 3 bases and J lost 3; bases outside the gene matches: 9. The CDR3 region is CSASRRDRAIYEQYF. Written as DNA, the CDR3 is TGCAGTGCTAGTCGCCGGGACAGGGCAATCTACGAGCAGTACTTC.

This sequence joins TRBV5-1 and TRBJ2-1; 14 nucleotides match TRBD2. The CDR3 runs 14 residues. The V gene's germline CDR1 is SGHRS and CDR2 YFSETQ. J gave up 10 bases and V 4 bases, and 4 bases lay outside the gene matches. The CDR3 reads CASSPGTSGREQFF. DNA for the CDR3: TGCGCCAGCAGCCCTGGGACTAGCGGGAGAGAGCAGTTCTTC. Full variable domain (rest looked up from reference TRBV5-1 and TRBJ2-1): KAGVTQTPRYLIKTRGQQVTLSCSPISGHRSVSWYQQTPGQGLQFLFEYFSETQRNKGNFPGRFSGRQFSNSRSEMNVSTLELGDSALYLCASSPGTSGREQFFGPGTRLTVL.

The table lists this clone with a count of one. This chain joins TRBV14 and TRBJ2-7; 7 bases map to TRBD1. This CDR3 is 14 amino acids long. With V trimmed by 1 base and J by 3 bases, 3 bases remained unmatched. CDR1 and CDR2 from the germline V gene are SGHDN and FVKESK. The CDR3 DNA follows: TGTGCCAGCAGCCAAGCGACAGGGTTCTACGAGCAGTACTTC. This codes for CASSQATGFYEQYF.

V is TRBV12-3 or TRBV12-4 and J is TRBJ1-1; TRBD1 aligns across 7 bases. J was trimmed by 11 bases and V by 6 bases; bases with no gene match: 12. The CDR3 runs to 13 residues. CDR3 residues: CASSQDRYSRAFF. CDR3 DNA sequence: TGTGCCAGCAGCCAGGACAGGTACTCTAGGGCTTTCTTT.

The chain is built from TRBV7-9 and TRBJ1-2; D might be TRBD1 (6 bases). Germline V CDR1 and CDR2: SEHNR, FQNEAQ (reference sequence). This CDR3 region has 13 residues. Trimming pared 3 bases from V and 8 bases from J, leaving 13 bases between. CDR3 coding DNA: TGTGCCAGCAGCTTCGGGGGGGCTGGCGGCTACACCTTC. This codes for CASSFGGAGGYTF.

The gene calls are TRBV6-5 and TRBJ1-2; D is unresolved. From germline, CDR1 is MNHEY and CDR2 SVGAGI. V lost 6 bases and J 4 bases, leaving 18 bases between the germline ends. The CDR3 extends over 15 amino acids. This chain's CDR3 is CASSRRGGSFYGYTF. DNA of the CDR3: TGTGCCAGCAGCCGGCGGGGAGGCTCCTTCTATGGCTACACCTTC.